One and the same sample provided the 8 T cell receptor beta chains below, sequenced in a study of T cells after posttransplantation cyclophosphamide. The data were produced by immunoSEQ multiplex PCR, yet TCRdb's version contains in-frame clones alone and is incomplete. The sample has about 52,000 clones; 94% are singletons. The sample taken for sequencing was PBMCs. The receptors here all came from a woman aged 25 to 39 in good health and a related stem cell transplant donor.

J is TRBJ1-2 and V is TRBV18; TRBD1 aligns across 8 bases. The V and J ends lost 6 bases and 7 bases, in that order; junction bases with no gene match: 10. The CDR3 covers 14 residues. Germline lookup yields CDR1 KGHSH and CDR2 LQKENI. Written as DNA, the CDR3 is TGTGCCAGCTCCCCAGGGGGCTATAACGGTGGCTACACCTTC. This translates into CASSPGGYNGGYTF.

The chain joins TRBV11-2 to TRBJ1-2; D gene uncertain. The CDR3 contains 12 residues. Germline-derived CDR1 and CDR2 are SGHAT and FQNNGV. Between the trimmed V and J ends, which lost 2 bases and 8 bases, there was a span of 9 bases. This CDR3 reads CASSLNSRGYTF. The CDR3 DNA reads TGTGCCAGCAGCTTAAATTCGAGGGGCTACACCTTC. Supplemented by reference TRBV11-2 and TRBJ1-2, the full variable domain reads EAGVAQSPRYKIIEKRQSVAFWCNPISGHATLYWYQQILGQGPKLLIQFQNNGVVDDSQLPKDRFSAERLKGVDSTLKIQPAKLEDSAVYLCASSLNSRGYTFGSGTRLTVV.

This clone was seen a single time. The chain uses TRBV7-6 and TRBJ1-3, with TRBD1 matching over 9 bases. V lost 5 bases to trimming and J lost 4 bases; unmatched junction nucleotides: 9. Germline V gene lookup returns CDR1 SGHVS and CDR2 FNYEAQ. The CDR3 length is 16 residues. The CDR3 region is CASSPTQGARGNTIYF. CDR3 nucleotide sequence: TGTGCCAGCAGCCCTACACAGGGGGCGCGGGGAAACACCATATATTTT.

The chain combines TRBV6-1 with TRBJ1-5; 7 bases line up with TRBD1. J lost 0 bases, V lost 6 bases, and 5 bases had no gene match. Germline V gene data show CDR1 as MNHNS and CDR2 as SASEGT. CDR3 length equals 15 residues. The CDR3 nucleotides are TGTGCCAGCAGCGGTGGGACAGATAGCAATCAGCCCCAGCATTTT. This encodes CASSGGTDSNQPQHF.

The rearrangement links TRBV7-6 to TRBJ2-5, with a weak D call TRBD2 (5 bases). V lost 1 base and J 0 bases, leaving 12 bases between the germline ends. This CDR3 spans 16 amino acids. CDR1 and CDR2 (germline): SGHVS, FNYEAQ. CDR3 sequence: CASSLESTGNQETQYF. The CDR3 nucleotides are TGTGCCAGCAGCTTAGAATCTACGGGGAACCAAGAGACCCAGTACTTC.

The chain links TRBV6-6 to TRBJ2-1, with D tentatively TRBD2 (6 bases). The CDR3 runs 13 residues. Germline V gene sequence: CDR1 MNHNY, CDR2 SVGAGI (reference sequence). The V end was cut by 5 bases, the J end by 8 bases, with 13 bases between. CDR3 protein: CASSPTRSHEQFF. The CDR3 DNA is TGTGCCAGCAGTCCGACTAGGAGCCATGAGCAGTTCTTC.

This sequence joins TRBV28 and TRBJ1-6; D gene uncertain. CDR3 length equals 16 residues. With 4 bases removed from V and 0 bases from J, the gap between germline ends came to 10 bases. Germline loops: CDR1 MDHEN, CDR2 SYDVKM. CDR3: CASSYPRGSYNSPLHF. CDR3 sequence (DNA): TGTGCCAGCAGTTATCCCCGGGGCTCCTATAATTCACCCCTCCACTTT.

This chain connects TRBV28 to TRBJ1-1; D perhaps matches TRBD1 (5 bases). Trimming cost V 2 bases and J 2 bases, with 6 bases left between them. Germline CDR1 and CDR2: MDHEN and SYDVKM. The CDR3 extends over 13 amino acids. CDR3 sequence (DNA): TGTGCCAGCAGTTTAGGGGCTAACACTGAAGCTTTCTTT. Protein sequence: CASSLGANTEAFF. The variable domain in full, with the rest retrieved from reference TRBV28 and TRBJ1-1, is DVKVTQSSRYLVKRTGEKVFLECVQDMDHENMFWYRQDPGLGLRLIYFSYDVKMKEKGDIPEGYSVSREKKERFSLILESASTNQTSMYLCASSLGANTEAFFGQGTRLTVV.